The 32 T cell receptor beta chains presented below share a single source sample, sequenced in a study of control samples from healthy donors and cancer patients. Some clones are missing from TCRdb's copy, which holds only in-frame ones; the method was immunoSEQ multiplex PCR. This sample yields 100,000 to 150,000 clones, of which about 90% are seen a single time; 1.5% to 2% belongs to the top ten. The material sequenced was blood. These receptors were collected from a man aged 18 to 30 in good health.

The rearrangement joins TRBV7-3 to TRBJ2-3, with D possibly being TRBD2 (6 bases). There are 15 residues in the CDR3. The germline V gene has CDR1 SGHTA and CDR2 FQGTGA. V was clipped by 4 bases and J by 4 bases, with 15 bases between them. This chain's CDR3 is CASSSGGTRADTQYF. The CDR3 DNA sequence: TGTGCCAGCAGCTCGGGCGGGACTCGGGCAGATACGCAGTATTTT.

This chain uses TRBV28 with TRBJ1-2; D gene unclear. The germline V gene encodes CDR1 MDHEN and CDR2 SYDVKM. There are 14 residues in the CDR3. V was pared by 0 bases and J by 6 bases, with 11 bases between. CDR3 in amino acids: CASSLWAAWDGYTF. CDR3 sequence (DNA): TGTGCCAGCAGTTTATGGGCAGCGTGGGATGGCTACACCTTC.

The gene calls are TRBV7-2 and TRBJ1-5; D call uncertain. V was shortened by 1 base and J by 5 bases, with 12 bases between the two germline ends. This CDR3 is 15 amino acids long. Germline V gives CDR1 SGHTA, CDR2 FQGNSA. In DNA form, the CDR3 reads TGTGCCAGCAGCTTAGAAGTTTATGGGCATCAGCCCCAGCATTTT. Protein sequence: CASSLEVYGHQPQHF. The entire variable domain, with the rest obtained from reference TRBV7-2 and TRBJ1-5, is as follows: GAGVSQSPSNKVTEKGKDVELRCDPISGHTALYWYRQSLGQGLEFLIYFQGNSAPDKSGLPSDRFSAERTGGSVSTLTIQRTQQEDSAVYLCASSLEVYGHQPQHFGDGTRLSIL.

The chain has TRBV19 and TRBJ2-7; D possibly matches TRBD1 or TRBD2 (6 bases each). V lost 3 bases and J lost 6, with 9 bases in between. CDR1 LNHDA and CDR2 SQIVND come from the germline V gene (reference sequence). The CDR3 has 12 amino acids. The CDR3 region has the DNA TGTGCCAGTAGTATCGGGGGCATCGAGCAGTACTTC. This encodes CASSIGGIEQYF.

The chain is built from TRBV19 and TRBJ1-1, with D unclear. This CDR3 spans 13 amino acids. Germline V gene sequence: CDR1 LNHDA, CDR2 SQIVND (reference sequence). V gave up 6 bases and J gave up 1 base, with 9 bases separating them. Here the CDR3 DNA reads TGTGCCAGTAGCGCAGGAAAGAACACTGAAGCTTTCTTT. It codes for CASSAGKNTEAFF.

This chain connects TRBV3-1 (or the pseudogene TRBV3-2) to TRBJ1-4, with unresolved D. The CDR3 runs to 15 residues. The germline CDR1 and CDR2 sequences are LGHDT and YNNKEL (reference sequence). Between the trimmed V and J ends, which lost 2 bases and 5 bases, there was a span of 12 bases. DNA of the CDR3: TGTGCCAGCAGCCAAAATGAGGGCAGGAATGAAAAACTGTTTTTT. This sequence encodes CASSQNEGRNEKLFF.

The CDR3 spells CASWDGASGRRYEQYF. CDR3 nucleotide sequence: TGTGCCAGCTGGGACGGGGCTAGCGGGAGGCGGTACGAGCAGTACTTC. V usage is TRBV28 and J usage is TRBJ2-7, with 11 nucleotides matching TRBD2. Germline CDR1 MDHEN, CDR2 SYDVKM. Trimming took 8 bases from V and 4 from J; bases not matched to a gene: 13. This CDR3 comprises 16 residues.

This clone was counted a few times. The genes are TRBV19 and TRBJ2-7; 7 bases are shared with TRBD1. Unmatched junction bases numbered 0, after V lost 1 base and J lost 0 bases. CDR1 is LNHDA and CDR2 is SQIVND in the germline V gene (reference sequence). This CDR3 comprises 14 residues. CDR3 amino acids: CASSIAGGSYEQYF. CDR3 nucleotide sequence: TGTGCCAGTAGTATAGCAGGGGGCTCCTACGAGCAGTACTTC.

The V call is TRBV9, the J call TRBJ2-7; 8 bases are shared with TRBD1. After removal of 4 bases from V and 3 bases from J, the junction contained 9 bases not matched to a gene. Germline assignment: CDR1 SGDLS and CDR2 YYNGEE. This CDR3 comprises 15 residues. The CDR3 sequence is CASSSSTGGFYEQYF. The CDR3 DNA reads TGTGCCAGCAGCTCTTCCACAGGGGGGTTCTACGAGCAGTACTTC.

The V and J genes are TRBV5-1 and TRBJ2-2; D perhaps matches TRBD2 (6 bases). Germline values: CDR1 SGHRS, CDR2 YFSETQ. This CDR3 contains 15 residues. Deletions cut 1 base from V and 5 bases from J, with 12 bases between. The CDR3 DNA follows: TGCGCCAGCAGCTTGCCGGGACTCCAGACCGGGGAGCTGTTTTTT. Amino acid sequence: CASSLPGLQTGELFF.

This clone was recorded a few times. This chain joins TRBV7-2 and TRBJ1-5; perhaps TRBD1 as D (5 bases). The germline V and J ends were trimmed by 1 base and 4 bases, with 11 bases remaining between them. CDR1 SGHTA and CDR2 FQGNSA come from the germline V gene. This CDR3 comprises 15 residues. This chain's CDR3 is CASSLVGQGNQPQHF. In DNA form, the CDR3 reads TGTGCCAGCAGCTTAGTAGGGCAGGGAAATCAGCCCCAGCATTTT.

The chain links TRBV28 to TRBJ2-3; TRBD1 matches 8 bases. Germline-derived CDR1 and CDR2 are MDHEN and SYDVKM. The V and J ends lost 7 bases and 1 base, in that order; junction bases with no gene match: 7. The CDR3 runs to 15 residues. CDR3 nucleotides: TGTGCCAGCAAAAGCCAGGGGGCAGGCACAGATACGCAGTATTTT. This encodes CASKSQGAGTDTQYF. Drawing the rest from reference TRBV28 and TRBJ2-3, the complete variable domain is DVKVTQSSRYLVKRTGEKVFLECVQDMDHENMFWYRQDPGLGLRLIYFSYDVKMKEKGDIPEGYSVSREKKERFSLILESASTNQTSMYLCASKSQGAGTDTQYFGPGTRLTVL.

The V call is TRBV5-1, the J call TRBJ2-7; TRBD1 agrees at 8 bases. J lost 5 bases, V lost 3 bases, and 7 bases had no gene match. Germline CDR1 reads SGHRS; CDR2 reads YFSETQ. The CDR3 runs to 14 residues. In DNA, the CDR3 is TGCGCCAGCAGCTCCCGACAGGGGAAAAACGAGCAGTACTTC. Protein product: CASSSRQGKNEQYF. Using reference TRBV5-1 and TRBJ2-7 for the parts outside the CDR3, the full variable domain is KAGVTQTPRYLIKTRGQQVTLSCSPISGHRSVSWYQQTPGQGLQFLFEYFSETQRNKGNFPGRFSGRQFSNSRSEMNVSTLELGDSALYLCASSSRQGKNEQYFGPGTRLTVT.

The chain combines TRBV4-1 with TRBJ2-7, with D uncertain. Trimming left V 1 base short and J 2 bases short, with 12 bases between. The CDR3 spans 15 residues. CDR1 is MGHRA and CDR2 is YSYEKL in the germline V gene. The CDR3 loop is CASSQVGLVTYEQYF. CDR3 DNA: TGCGCCAGCAGCCAAGTAGGGCTAGTAACCTACGAGCAGTACTTC.

The J gene is TRBJ2-5, the V gene TRBV9; D ambiguous. In germline, CDR1 is SGDLS, CDR2 YYNGEE. Trimming cost V 3 bases and J 7 bases, with 16 bases left between them. The CDR3 length is 14 residues. CDR3 region: CASSALSDGGTQYF. The DNA for the CDR3 is TGTGCCAGCAGCGCCCTTTCGGATGGCGGGACCCAGTACTTC.

The chain is built from TRBV7-3 and TRBJ1-6; D remains ambiguous. CDR3 length: 15 amino acids. Trimming left V 5 bases short and J 0 bases short, with 8 bases between. The germline V gene encodes CDR1 SGHTA and CDR2 FQGTGA. CDR3 DNA: TGTGCCAGCAGCGCCACGTCCTCCTATAATTCACCCCTCCACTTT. It yields the protein CASSATSSYNSPLHF.

V and J are TRBV27 and TRBJ1-1; possibly TRBD1 for D (5 bases). V shed 4 bases and J shed 1 base, with 10 bases lying between them. This CDR3 has 14 amino acids. Germline CDR1 and CDR2: MNHEY and SMNVEV (reference sequence). The DNA of the CDR3 is TGTGCCAGCAGTTGGGACCTAACGAACACTGAAGCTTTCTTT. Its translation: CASSWDLTNTEAFF.

This clone qualifies as medium-sized. The chain carries TRBV3-1 (or the pseudogene TRBV3-2) and TRBJ1-1; 8 nucleotides line up with TRBD1. Germline CDR1 LGHDT, CDR2 YNNKEL (reference sequence). J lost 1 base, V lost 0 bases, and 7 bases had no gene match. CDR3 length: 17 amino acids. The CDR3 DNA follows: TGTGCCAGCAGCCAAGATGGCCGGGACAGGAGGAACACTGAAGCTTTCTTT. Its protein product is CASSQDGRDRRNTEAFF.

This clone was detected only once. This chain links TRBV19 with TRBJ2-5, with D maybe TRBD2 (6 bases). The CDR3 contains 13 residues. Trimming left V 5 bases short and J 2 bases short, with 9 bases between. Germline CDR1 is LNHDA and CDR2 is SQIVND (reference sequence). DNA of the CDR3: TGTGCCAGTAGTCCCCGGGGGCAAGAGACCCAGTACTTC. Translating it yields CASSPRGQETQYF.

The chain uses TRBV3-1 (or the pseudogene TRBV3-2) and TRBJ2-6; no firm D call. V was pared by 2 bases and J by 0 bases, with 8 bases between. This CDR3 comprises 16 residues. Germline V gene lookup returns CDR1 LGHDT and CDR2 YNNKEL (reference sequence). CDR3 residues: CASSQSFSSGANVLTF. The DNA of the CDR3 is TGTGCCAGCAGCCAAAGCTTCAGCTCTGGGGCCAACGTCCTGACTTTC.

V gene TRBV5-4 combines with J gene TRBJ1-4; D gene unclear. This CDR3 spans 13 amino acids. V lost 5 bases to trimming and J lost 3 bases, with 8 bases between them. In germline, CDR1 is SGHNT, CDR2 YYREEE (reference sequence). This chain's CDR3 is CASRPSANEKLFF. The CDR3 coding sequence is TGTGCCAGCAGACCCTCAGCTAATGAAAAACTGTTTTTT. The variable domain in full, completed from reference TRBV5-4 and TRBJ1-4, reads ETGVTQSPTHLIKTRGQQVTLRCSSQSGHNTVSWYQQALGQGPQFIFQYYREEENGRGNFPPRFSGLQFPNYSSELNVNALELDDSALYLCASRPSANEKLFFGSGTQLSVL.

The rearrangement joins TRBV11-3 to TRBJ1-3; D unresolved. V was clipped by 4 bases and J by 0 bases, with 7 bases between them. CDR1 and CDR2 from the germline V gene are SGHNT and YENEEA. The CDR3 runs 14 residues. The CDR3 DNA follows: TGTGCCAGCAGCTCCACAGCCTCTGGAAACACCATATATTTT. This codes for CASSSTASGNTIYF.

The chain carries TRBV5-1 and TRBJ2-3; maybe TRBD1 (5 bases). V gave up 4 bases and J gave up 4 bases, with 16 bases separating them. CDR1 is SGHRS and CDR2 is YFSETQ in the germline V gene. The CDR3 covers 15 residues. The CDR3 loop reads CASSRGAGLPDTQYF. DNA for the CDR3: TGCGCCAGCAGCCGTGGGGCAGGGTTGCCAGATACGCAGTATTTT.

CDR3 region: CASSLKAEDGYTF. The CDR3 DNA reads TGTGCCAGCAGTTTAAAGGCCGAGGATGGCTACACCTTC. This sequence joins TRBV12-3 or TRBV12-4 and TRBJ1-2, with D unclear. Trimming took off 2 bases at V and 6 bases at J, with 10 bases between the two ends. The length of the CDR3 is 13 residues.

The V and J genes are TRBV28 and TRBJ1-5; unclear D gene. This CDR3 spans 14 amino acids. Trimming removed 5 bases from V and 7 bases from J, with 15 bases in between. The germline gives CDR1 MDHEN, CDR2 SYDVKM. CDR3 residues: CASSPWGMSQPQHF. CDR3 nucleotides: TGTGCCAGCAGTCCCTGGGGAATGTCCCAGCCCCAGCATTTT. The variable domain in full, with the rest retrieved from reference TRBV28 and TRBJ1-5, is DVKVTQSSRYLVKRTGEKVFLECVQDMDHENMFWYRQDPGLGLRLIYFSYDVKMKEKGDIPEGYSVSREKKERFSLILESASTNQTSMYLCASSPWGMSQPQHFGDGTRLSIL.

V usage is TRBV29-1 and J usage is TRBJ1-1; D not certain. V shed 5 bases and J shed 3 bases, with 7 bases lying between them. The CDR3 spans 11 residues. Germline values: CDR1 SQVTM, CDR2 ANQGSEA. CDR3 residues: CSVISYTEAFF. Here the CDR3 DNA reads TGCAGCGTTATTTCGTACACTGAAGCTTTCTTT. The whole variable domain, filled in from reference TRBV29-1 and TRBJ1-1, reads SAVISQKPSRDICQRGTSLTIQCQVDSQVTMMFWYRQQPGQSLTLIATANQGSEATYESGFVIDKFPISRPNLTFSTLTVSNMSPEDSSIYLCSVISYTEAFFGQGTRLTVV.

CDR3 nucleotides: TGCGCCAGCAGCGCTGAATCCGGAGCTTTCTTT. It encodes CASSAESGAFF. V and J are TRBV5-1 and TRBJ1-1; no clear D. The germline CDR1 and CDR2 sequences are SGHRS and YFSETQ. The CDR3 runs 11 residues. Trimming stripped 4 bases from V and 10 bases from J, with 11 bases between. The whole variable domain, remainder taken from reference TRBV5-1 and TRBJ1-1, is KAGVTQTPRYLIKTRGQQVTLSCSPISGHRSVSWYQQTPGQGLQFLFEYFSETQRNKGNFPGRFSGRQFSNSRSEMNVSTLELGDSALYLCASSAESGAFFGQGTRLTVV.

The chain links TRBV7-2 to TRBJ2-3; D may be TRBD2 (5 bases). V was clipped by 0 bases and J by 7 bases, with 8 bases between them. The CDR3 is 13 amino acids. Germline V gives CDR1 SGHTA, CDR2 FQGNSA. CDR3 in amino acids: CASSLADLNTQYF. In nucleotides, the CDR3 is TGTGCCAGCAGCTTAGCGGACTTAAATACGCAGTATTTT.

This chain uses TRBV15 with TRBJ2-1; 11 nucleotides align to TRBD2. Germline assignment: CDR1 LNHNV and CDR2 YYDKDF (reference sequence). CDR3 size: 15 residues. Unmatched junction bases numbered 7, after V lost 4 bases and J lost 8 bases. The chain's CDR3 is CATSTILAGVDEQFF. For the CDR3, the DNA is TGTGCCACCAGCACGATACTAGCGGGAGTGGATGAGCAGTTCTTC.

The chain has TRBV5-1 and TRBJ2-1; 8 bases match TRBD2. In germline, CDR1 is SGHRS, CDR2 YFSETQ. This CDR3 spans 15 amino acids. V shed 7 bases and J 10 bases; nucleotides not matched to a gene: 16. The CDR3 spells CASGGSGSGYEEQFF. CDR3 DNA: TGCGCCAGCGGGGGAAGCGGGAGCGGGTATGAGGAGCAGTTCTTC.

This clone occurred a few times. The chain uses TRBV6-4 and TRBJ1-5; weak D call: TRBD1 (6 bases). Germline lookup yields CDR1 MRHNA and CDR2 SNTAGT. V shed 4 bases and J shed 0 bases, with 7 bases lying between them. This CDR3 spans 14 amino acids. CDR3 coding DNA: TGTGCCAGCAGTGCGGACAGTAGCAATCAGCCCCAGCATTTT. Amino acids: CASSADSSNQPQHF.

The chain carries TRBV7-2 and TRBJ2-2; possibly TRBD1 for D (6 bases). V lost 6 bases to trimming and J lost 1 base, with 9 bases between them. This CDR3 contains 14 residues. CDR1 SGHTA and CDR2 FQGNSA come from the germline V gene. The CDR3 bases are TGTGCCAGCAGTTTGACAGGGAACACCGGGGAGCTGTTTTTT. The encoded protein is CASSLTGNTGELFF. The full variable domain, with the rest looked up from reference TRBV7-2 and TRBJ2-2, is GAGVSQSPSNKVTEKGKDVELRCDPISGHTALYWYRQSLGQGLEFLIYFQGNSAPDKSGLPSDRFSAERTGGSVSTLTIQRTQQEDSAVYLCASSLTGNTGELFFGEGSRLTVL.